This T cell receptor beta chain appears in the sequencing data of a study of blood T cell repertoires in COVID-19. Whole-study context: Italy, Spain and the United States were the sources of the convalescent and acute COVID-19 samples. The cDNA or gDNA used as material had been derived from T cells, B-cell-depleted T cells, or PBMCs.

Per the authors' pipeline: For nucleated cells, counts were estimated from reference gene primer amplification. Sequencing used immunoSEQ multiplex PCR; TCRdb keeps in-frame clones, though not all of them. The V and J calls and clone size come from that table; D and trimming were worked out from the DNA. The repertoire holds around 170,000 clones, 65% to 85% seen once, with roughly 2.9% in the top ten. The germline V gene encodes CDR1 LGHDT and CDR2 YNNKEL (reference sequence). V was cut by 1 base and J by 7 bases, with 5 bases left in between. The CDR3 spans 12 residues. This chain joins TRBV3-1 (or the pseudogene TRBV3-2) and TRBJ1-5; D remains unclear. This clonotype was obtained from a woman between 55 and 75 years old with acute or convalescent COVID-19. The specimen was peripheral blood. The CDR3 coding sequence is TGTGCCAGCAGCCAAGGAGGGCAGCCCCAGCATTTT. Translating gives CASSQGGQPQHF.